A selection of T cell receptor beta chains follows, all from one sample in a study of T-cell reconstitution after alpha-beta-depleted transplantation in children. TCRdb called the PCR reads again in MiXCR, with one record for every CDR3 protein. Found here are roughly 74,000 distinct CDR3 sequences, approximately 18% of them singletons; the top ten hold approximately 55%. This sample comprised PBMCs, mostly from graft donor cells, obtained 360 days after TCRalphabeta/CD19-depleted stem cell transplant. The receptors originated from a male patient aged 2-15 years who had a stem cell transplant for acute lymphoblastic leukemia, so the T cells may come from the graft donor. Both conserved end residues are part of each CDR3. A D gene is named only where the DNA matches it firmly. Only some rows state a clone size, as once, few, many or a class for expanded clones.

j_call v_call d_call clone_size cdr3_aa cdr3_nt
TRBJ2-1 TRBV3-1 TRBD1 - CASSRDSPFTYEQFF TGTGCCAGCAGTCGGGACAGTCCTTTTACATATGAGCAGTTCTTC
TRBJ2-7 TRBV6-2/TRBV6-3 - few CASSPRGLLASYEQYF TGTGCCAGCAGCCCACGCGGCCTTCTGGCCTCCTACGAGCAGTACTTC
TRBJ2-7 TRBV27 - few CASSLRPRYDLAYEQYF TGTGCCAGCAGTTTACGCCCCCGATACGATCTAGCCTACGAGCAGTACTTC
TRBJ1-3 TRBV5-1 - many CASSLGSGTGNTIYF TGCGCCAGCAGCTTGGGTTCAGGGACCGGAAACACCATATATTTT
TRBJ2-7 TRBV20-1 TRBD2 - CSATGTSGSYEQYF TGCAGTGCCACCGGGACTAGCGGCTCCTACGAGCAGTACTTC
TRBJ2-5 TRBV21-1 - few CASAYVGQETQYF TGTGCTTCCGCTTATGTGGGACAAGAGACCCAGTACTTC
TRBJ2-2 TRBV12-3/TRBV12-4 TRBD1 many CASSYRDRANTGELFF TGTGCCAGCAGTTACCGGGACAGGGCAAACACCGGGGAGCTGTTTTTT
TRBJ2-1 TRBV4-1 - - CASSQDMDEQFF TGCGCCAGCAGCCAAGATATGGATGAGCAGTTCTTC
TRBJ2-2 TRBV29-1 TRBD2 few CSGNSGPNTGELFF TGCAGCGGAAATAGCGGGCCGAACACCGGGGAGCTGTTTTTT
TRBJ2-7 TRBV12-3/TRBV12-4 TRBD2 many CASSWGNPGLAGRATYEQYF TGTGCCAGCAGCTGGGGGAACCCGGGACTAGCGGGAAGGGCGACCTACGAGCAGTACTTC
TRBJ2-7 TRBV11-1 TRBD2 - CASSFSSGSRTLYYEQYF TGTGCCAGCAGCTTCTCTAGCGGGAGCCGAACACTCTACTACGAGCAGTACTTC
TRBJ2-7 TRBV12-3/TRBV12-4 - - CASRLSGVAGEQYF TGTGCCAGCAGACTCTCCGGGGTAGCAGGGGAGCAGTACTTC
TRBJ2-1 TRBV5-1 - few CASSMDFGYNEQFF TGCGCCAGCAGCATGGACTTTGGTTACAATGAGCAGTTCTTC
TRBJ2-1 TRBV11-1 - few CASWGQGGLAGAYNEQFF TGTGCCAGCTGGGGACAGGGGGGTCTAGCGGGAGCCTACAATGAGCAGTTCTTC
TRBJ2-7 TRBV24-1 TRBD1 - CATSDSPGQPEQYF TGTGCCACCAGTGATTCTCCGGGACAGCCGGAGCAGTACTTC
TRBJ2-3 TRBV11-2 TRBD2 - CASSLEASGYTQYF TGTGCCAGCAGCTTAGAAGCTAGCGGATATACGCAGTATTTT
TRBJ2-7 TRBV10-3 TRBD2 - CAINGGRENSYEQYF TGTGCCATCAACGGTGGGCGGGAGAACTCCTACGAGCAGTACTTC
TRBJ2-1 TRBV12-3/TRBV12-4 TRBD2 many CASSLRAGGEYEQFF TGTGCCAGCAGTTTAAGGGCGGGAGGCGAGTATGAGCAGTTCTTC
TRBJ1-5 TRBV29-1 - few CSVASGARGQPQHF TGCAGCGTTGCCTCGGGGGCGCGGGGTCAGCCCCAGCATTTT
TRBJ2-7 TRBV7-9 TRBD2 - CASSLVQTSGRIGQYF TGTGCCAGCAGCTTAGTCCAGACTAGCGGGAGGATCGGGCAGTACTTC
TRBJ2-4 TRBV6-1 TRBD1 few CASRRGQTSNIQYF TGTGCCAGCAGGAGGGGGCAGACCTCAAACATTCAGTACTTC
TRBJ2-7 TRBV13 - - CASSLGSGYPYEQYF TGTGCCAGCAGCTTAGGGAGCGGTTATCCCTACGAGCAGTACTTC
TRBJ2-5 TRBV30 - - CAWTGKETQYF TGTGCCTGGACGGGGAAAGAGACCCAGTACTTC
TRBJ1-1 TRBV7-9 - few CASSPSYGRTEAFF TGTGCCAGCAGCCCGAGCTATGGGCGCACTGAAGCTTTCTTT
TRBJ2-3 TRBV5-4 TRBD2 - CASSHSGSRADTQYF TGTGCCAGCAGCCATAGCGGGAGCAGGGCAGATACGCAGTATTTT
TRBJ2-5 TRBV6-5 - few CASSYSWARETQYF TGTGCCAGCAGTTACTCGTGGGCCCGTGAGACCCAGTACTTC
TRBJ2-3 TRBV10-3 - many CAISATGDTQYF TGTGCCATCAGTGCGACTGGCGATACGCAGTATTTT
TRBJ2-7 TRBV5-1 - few CASSLKAASYEQYF TGCGCCAGCAGCCTCAAAGCGGCCTCCTACGAGCAGTACTTC
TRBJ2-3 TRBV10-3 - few CAILKVESDTQYF TGTGCCATCTTGAAGGTTGAGTCAGATACGCAGTATTTT
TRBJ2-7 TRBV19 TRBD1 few CASSVPGQGLYEQYF TGTGCCAGTAGTGTCCCGGGACAGGGACTCTACGAGCAGTACTTC
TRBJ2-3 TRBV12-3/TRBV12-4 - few CASSSLPGWGDTQYF TGTGCCAGCAGTTCATTACCCGGTTGGGGAGATACGCAGTATTTT
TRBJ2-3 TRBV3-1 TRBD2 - CASSRRTSGRARRDTQYF TGTGCCAGCAGTCGGCGAACTAGCGGGAGGGCCAGACGAGATACGCAGTATTTT
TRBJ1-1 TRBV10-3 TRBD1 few CAISDGVRGLTEAFF TGTGCCATCAGTGACGGGGTAAGGGGGCTCACTGAAGCTTTCTTT
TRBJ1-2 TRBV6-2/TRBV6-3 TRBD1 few CASSPELGQGNYGYTF TGTGCCAGCAGTCCAGAATTAGGACAGGGCAACTATGGCTACACCTTC
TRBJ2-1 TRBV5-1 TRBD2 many CASSNGTSGRNEQFF TGCGCCAGCAGTAACGGGACTAGCGGGAGGAATGAGCAGTTCTTC
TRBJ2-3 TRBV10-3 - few CAITRTVTDTQYF TGTGCCATCACCAGGACAGTCACAGATACGCAGTATTTT
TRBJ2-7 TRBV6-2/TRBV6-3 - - CASRLYEQYF TGTGCCAGCAGACTCTACGAGCAGTACTTC
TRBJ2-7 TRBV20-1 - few CSARPGHSYEQYF TGCAGTGCTAGGCCGGGACACTCCTACGAGCAGTACTTC
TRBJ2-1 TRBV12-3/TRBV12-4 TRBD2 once CASNPSGSGYNEQFF TGTGCCAGCAACCCTAGCGGGTCCGGCTACAATGAGCAGTTCTTC
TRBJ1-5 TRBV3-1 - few CASSQGGSFGYSNQPQHF TGTGCCAGCAGCCAAGGCGGTTCGTTCGGGTATAGCAATCAGCCCCAGCATTTT
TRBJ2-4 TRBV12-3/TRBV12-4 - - CASSLARDTSLAKNIQYF TGTGCCAGCAGTTTAGCCCGGGACACTTCCTTAGCCAAAAACATTCAGTACTTC
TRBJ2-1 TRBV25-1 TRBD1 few CASSEYSGQGYNEQFF TGTGCCAGCAGTGAATATTCGGGACAGGGGTACAATGAGCAGTTCTTC
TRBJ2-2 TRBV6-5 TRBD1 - CASSYGTGTTGELFF TGTGCCAGCAGTTACGGGACAGGAACCACCGGGGAGCTGTTTTTT
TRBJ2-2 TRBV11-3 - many CASSFQVRDTGELFF TGTGCCAGCAGCTTTCAAGTCCGGGACACCGGGGAGCTGTTTTTT
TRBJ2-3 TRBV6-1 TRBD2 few CASAWQPAGTSGRSDTQYF TGTGCCAGCGCGTGGCAGCCGGCCGGGACTAGCGGGAGATCCGATACGCAGTATTTT
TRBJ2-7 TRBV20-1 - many CSARDPGGSSYEQYF TGCAGTGCTAGAGATCCAGGCGGGTCCTCCTACGAGCAGTACTTC
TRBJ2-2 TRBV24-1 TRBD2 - CATSDVPGLAGWSTGELFF TGTGCCACCAGTGATGTCCCGGGACTAGCGGGTTGGAGCACCGGGGAGCTGTTTTTT
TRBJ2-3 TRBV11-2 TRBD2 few CASSLRPGLAGADTQYF TGTGCCAGCAGCTTAAGACCGGGACTAGCGGGAGCAGATACGCAGTATTTT
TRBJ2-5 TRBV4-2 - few CASSQYRDTIGPQYF TGTGCCAGCAGCCAGTACCGGGACACGATAGGGCCCCAGTACTTC
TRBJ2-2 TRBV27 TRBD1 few CASSSDRGNTGELFF TGTGCCAGCAGTTCCGACAGGGGGAACACCGGGGAGCTGTTTTTT
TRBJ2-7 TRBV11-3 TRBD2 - CASSPGLANEQYF TGTGCCAGCAGCCCGGGACTAGCCAACGAGCAGTACTTC
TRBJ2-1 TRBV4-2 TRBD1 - CASSQDTRGSYNEQFF TGTGCCAGCAGCCAAGATACCAGGGGGTCCTACAATGAGCAGTTCTTC
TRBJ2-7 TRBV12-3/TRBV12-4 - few CATSDQGYEQYF TGTGCCACCTCAGACCAGGGTTACGAGCAGTACTTC
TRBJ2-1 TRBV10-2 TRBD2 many CASSESGLAGNNEQFF TGCGCCAGCAGTGAATCGGGACTAGCGGGGAACAATGAGCAGTTCTTC
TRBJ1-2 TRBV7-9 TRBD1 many CASSWQGGGYTF TGTGCCAGCAGCTGGCAGGGGGGTGGCTACACCTTC
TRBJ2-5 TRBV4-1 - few CASSQGGPPKETQYF TGCGCCAGCAGCCAAGGGGGACCGCCGAAGGAGACCCAGTACTTC
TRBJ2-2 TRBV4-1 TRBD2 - CASSQVVTSGRETGELFF TGCGCCAGCAGCCAAGTTGTGACTAGCGGGAGGGAAACCGGGGAGCTGTTTTTT
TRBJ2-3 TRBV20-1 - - CSARPSASTDTQYF TGCAGTGCTAGGCCTAGCGCTAGCACAGATACGCAGTATTTT